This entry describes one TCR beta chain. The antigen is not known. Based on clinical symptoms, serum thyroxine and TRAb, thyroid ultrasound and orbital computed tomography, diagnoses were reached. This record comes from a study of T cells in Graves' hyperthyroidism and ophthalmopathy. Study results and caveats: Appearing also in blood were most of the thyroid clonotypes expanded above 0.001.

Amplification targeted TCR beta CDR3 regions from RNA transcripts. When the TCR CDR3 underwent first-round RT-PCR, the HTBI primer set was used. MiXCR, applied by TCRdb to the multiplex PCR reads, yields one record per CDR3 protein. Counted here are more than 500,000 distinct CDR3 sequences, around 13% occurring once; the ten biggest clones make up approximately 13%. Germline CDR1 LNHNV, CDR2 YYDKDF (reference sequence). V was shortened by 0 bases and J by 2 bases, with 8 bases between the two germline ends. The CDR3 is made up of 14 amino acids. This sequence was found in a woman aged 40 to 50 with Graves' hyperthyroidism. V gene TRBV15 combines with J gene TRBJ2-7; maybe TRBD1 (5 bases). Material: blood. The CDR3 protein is CATSRDPDTYEQYF. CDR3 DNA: TGTGCCACCAGCAGAGATCCGGACACCTACGAGCAGTACTTC.